This T cell receptor (beta chain) was identified during a study of blood T cell repertoires in COVID-19. The assay was immunoSEQ multiplex PCR, and TCRdb's table has in-frame clones only and misses some. The data hold over 150,000 clones, with about 90% observed a single time. In terms of age and location, participants ranged from about 18 to 95 years and lived in about two dozen US areas. Cohorts were determined from participant-reported clinical history. What the recovered Cohort 3 donors had was two negative PCRs, clearance, or symptom resolution. The length of the CDR3 is 17 residues. This clone was seen once.

The TCR sequence derives from a woman between 45 and 60 years old who had recovered from COVID-19. The rearrangement joins TRBV21-1 to TRBJ1-1. TRBV21-1 is given as a pseudogene. The sample comprised PBMCs or T cells enriched from blood (not recorded which). CDR3 protein: CASSTLSFRGANTEAFF. CDR3 bases: TGTGCCAGCAGTACCTTATCCTTCCGGGGGGCTAACACTGAAGCTTTCTTT.